This T cell receptor beta chain appears in the sequencing data of a study of OX40 agonist ivuxolimab in advanced cancers. The wider study: Patients in the trial were receiving intravenous ivuxolimab every 2 weeks, at doses of 0.01 to 10 mg/kg.

There are 15 residues in the CDR3. The V and J ends lost 8 bases and 6 bases, in that order; junction bases with no gene match: 11. The V gene's germline CDR1 is SGHTA and CDR2 FQGTGA. The method was immunoSEQ multiplex PCR; TCRdb's version includes in-frame clones alone and lacks a portion of them. The sample shows about 90,000 clones, roughly nine tenths of them seen only once. Autoimmune disease history or systemic immunosuppression led to patient exclusion. The TCR was taken from an adult with an advanced solid tumor such as melanoma, head and neck, liver or kidney cancer. Sequencing used CD4+ or CD8+ T cells sorted from blood, obtained in a trial of the OX40 agonist ivuxolimab. J is TRBJ2-1 and V is TRBV7-3; TRBD2 matches 9 bases. The CDR3, as DNA: TGTGCCAGCGGGGTCGGTCTAGCGGGGTCCAATGAGCAGTTCTTC. Residues: CASGVGLAGSNEQFF. Filled out from reference TRBV7-3 and TRBJ2-1, the complete variable domain reads GAGVSQTPSNKVTEKGKYVELRCDPISGHTALYWYRQSLGQGPEFLIYFQGTGAADDSGLPNDRFFAVRPEGSVSTLKIQRTERGDSAVYLCASGVGLAGSNEQFFGPGTRLTVL.